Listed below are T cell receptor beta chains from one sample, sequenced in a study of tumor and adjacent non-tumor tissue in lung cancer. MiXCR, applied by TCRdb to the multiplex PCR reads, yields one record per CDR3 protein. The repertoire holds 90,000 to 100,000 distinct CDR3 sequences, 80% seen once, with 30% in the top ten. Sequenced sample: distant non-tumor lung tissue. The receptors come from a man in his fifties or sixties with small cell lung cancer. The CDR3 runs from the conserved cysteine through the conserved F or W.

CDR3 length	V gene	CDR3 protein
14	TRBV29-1	CSAGNGGSIATQYF
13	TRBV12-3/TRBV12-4	CASSFGGGDTQYF
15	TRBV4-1	CASRPLLAGVETQYF
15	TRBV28	CASSLWGLAGGQTDF
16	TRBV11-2	CASSSTPGEGTDTQYF
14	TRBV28	CASIGNRSAYEQYF
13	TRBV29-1	CSIDAAVTDTQYF
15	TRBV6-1	CASSVRLVAPNEQFF
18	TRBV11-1	CASSSKSRTSRSGNKQFF
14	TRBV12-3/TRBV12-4	CPIGLMDREETQYF
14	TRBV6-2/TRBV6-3	CASGLQRATYEQYF